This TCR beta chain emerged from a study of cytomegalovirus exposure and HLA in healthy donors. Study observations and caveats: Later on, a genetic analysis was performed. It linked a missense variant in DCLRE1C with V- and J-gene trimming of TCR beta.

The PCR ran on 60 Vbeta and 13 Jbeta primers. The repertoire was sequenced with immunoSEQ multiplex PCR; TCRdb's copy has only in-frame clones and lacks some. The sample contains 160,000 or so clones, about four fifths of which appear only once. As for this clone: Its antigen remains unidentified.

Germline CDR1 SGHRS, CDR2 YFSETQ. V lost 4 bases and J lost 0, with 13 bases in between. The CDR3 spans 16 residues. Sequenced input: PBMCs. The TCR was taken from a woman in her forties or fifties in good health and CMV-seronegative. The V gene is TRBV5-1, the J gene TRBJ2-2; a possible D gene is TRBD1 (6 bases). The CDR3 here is CASSPYRASNTGELFF. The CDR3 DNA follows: TGCGCCAGCAGCCCATACAGGGCTTCGAACACCGGGGAGCTGTTTTTT.